The 3 T cell receptor beta chains listed next were all sequenced from one sample in a study of Ad26.COV2.S vaccination and SARS-CoV-2 variants. Profiling relied on immunoSEQ multiplex PCR, and the TCRdb table lists in-frame clones only, not all of them. The top ten clones hold more than 4.5% of a sample with more than 150,000 clones, 87% of them seen once. The sequences come from peripheral blood, collected after recovery from COVID-19. Source of these receptors: a human donor who had recovered from COVID-19.

In DNA form, the CDR3 reads TGCAGCGTTGTAGGACAGGTTGCCGGGGAGCTGTTTTTT. This sequence encodes CSVVGQVAGELFF. V usage is TRBV29-1 and J usage is TRBJ2-2, with 7 bases identical to TRBD1. Trimming took 4 bases from V and 6 from J; bases not matched to a gene: 5. Germline CDR1 is SQVTM and CDR2 is ANQGSEA. This CDR3 contains 13 residues.

The chain recombines TRBV27 with TRBJ2-7; 8 bases fit TRBD1. The CDR3 has 15 residues. Trimming removed 8 bases from V and 0 bases from J; junction bases left unmatched: 9. Looked up from germline, CDR1 is MNHEY and CDR2 is SMNVEV (reference sequence). In nucleotides, the CDR3 is TGTGCCAGCTCCGCTCGGGACAGGCCCTCCTACGAGCAGTACTTC. Translation gives CASSARDRPSYEQYF.

CDR3 protein: CASSLVGTNNEQFF. Written as DNA, the CDR3 is TGTGCCAGCAGCTTAGTCGGCACTAACAATGAGCAGTTCTTC. The chain uses TRBV11-3 and TRBJ2-1; D remains unclear. This CDR3 is 14 amino acids long. V was pared by 1 base and J by 5 bases, with 9 bases between. Looked up from germline, CDR1 is SGHNT and CDR2 is YENEEA.